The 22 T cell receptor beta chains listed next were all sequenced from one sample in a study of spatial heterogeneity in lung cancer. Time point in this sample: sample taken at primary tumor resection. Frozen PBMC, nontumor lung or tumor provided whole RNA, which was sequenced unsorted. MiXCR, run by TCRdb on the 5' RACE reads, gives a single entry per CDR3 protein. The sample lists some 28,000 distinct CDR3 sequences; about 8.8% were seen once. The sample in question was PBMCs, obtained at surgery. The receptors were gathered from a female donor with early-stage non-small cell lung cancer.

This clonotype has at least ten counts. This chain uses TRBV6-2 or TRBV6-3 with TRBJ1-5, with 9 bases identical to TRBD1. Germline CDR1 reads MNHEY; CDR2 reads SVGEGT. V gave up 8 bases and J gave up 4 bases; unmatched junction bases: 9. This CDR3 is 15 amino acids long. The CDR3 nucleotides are TGTGCCAGCCTCCCCCGGGACAGGGTAAATCAGCCCCAGCATTTT. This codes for CASLPRDRVNQPQHF.

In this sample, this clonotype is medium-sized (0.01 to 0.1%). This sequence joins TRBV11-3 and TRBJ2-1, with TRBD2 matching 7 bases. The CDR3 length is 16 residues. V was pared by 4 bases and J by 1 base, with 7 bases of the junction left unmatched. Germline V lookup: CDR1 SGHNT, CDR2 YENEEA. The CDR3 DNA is TGTGCCAGCAGCTCGCGGGAGTTAGGTTCCTACAATGAGCAGTTCTTC. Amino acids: CASSSRELGSYNEQFF.

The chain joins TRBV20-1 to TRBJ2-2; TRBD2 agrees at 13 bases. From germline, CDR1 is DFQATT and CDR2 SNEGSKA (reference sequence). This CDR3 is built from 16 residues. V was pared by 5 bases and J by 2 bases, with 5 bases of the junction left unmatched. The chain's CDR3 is CSASGLAGRNTGELFF. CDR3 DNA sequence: TGCAGTGCTTCGGGACTAGCGGGACGAAACACCGGGGAGCTGTTTTTT.

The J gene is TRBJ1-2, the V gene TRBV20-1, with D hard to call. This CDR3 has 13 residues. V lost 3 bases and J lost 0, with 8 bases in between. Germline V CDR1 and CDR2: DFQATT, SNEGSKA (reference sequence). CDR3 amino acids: CSASSSPNYGYTF. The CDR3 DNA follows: TGCAGTGCTAGTTCCTCTCCTAACTATGGCTACACCTTC.

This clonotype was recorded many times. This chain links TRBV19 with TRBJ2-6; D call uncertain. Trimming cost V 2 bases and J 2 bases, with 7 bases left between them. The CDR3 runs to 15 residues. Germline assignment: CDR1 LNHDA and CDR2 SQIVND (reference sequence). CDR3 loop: CASSIRRAGANVLTF. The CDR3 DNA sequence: TGTGCCAGTAGTATAAGGAGAGCTGGGGCCAACGTCCTGACTTTC. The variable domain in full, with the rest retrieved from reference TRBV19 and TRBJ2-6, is DGGITQSPKYLFRKEGQNVTLSCEQNLNHDAMYWYRQDPGQGLRLIYYSQIVNDFQKGDIAEGYSVSREKKESFPLTVTSAQKNPTAFYLCASSIRRAGANVLTFGAGSRLTVL.

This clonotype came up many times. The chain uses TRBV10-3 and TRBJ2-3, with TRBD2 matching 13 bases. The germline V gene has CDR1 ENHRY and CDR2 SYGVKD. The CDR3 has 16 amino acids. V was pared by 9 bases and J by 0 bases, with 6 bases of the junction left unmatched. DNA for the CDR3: TGTGCCATTGGACTAGCGGGAGCCTCTAGCACAGATACGCAGTATTTT. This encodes CAIGLAGASSTDTQYF.

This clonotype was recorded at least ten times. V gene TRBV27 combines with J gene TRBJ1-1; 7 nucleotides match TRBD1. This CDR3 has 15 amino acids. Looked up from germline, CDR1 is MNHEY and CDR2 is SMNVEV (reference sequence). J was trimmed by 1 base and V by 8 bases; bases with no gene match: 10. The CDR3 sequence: CASRAGDRPNTEAFF. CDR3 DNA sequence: TGTGCCAGCCGCGCCGGGGACAGACCGAACACTGAAGCTTTCTTT.

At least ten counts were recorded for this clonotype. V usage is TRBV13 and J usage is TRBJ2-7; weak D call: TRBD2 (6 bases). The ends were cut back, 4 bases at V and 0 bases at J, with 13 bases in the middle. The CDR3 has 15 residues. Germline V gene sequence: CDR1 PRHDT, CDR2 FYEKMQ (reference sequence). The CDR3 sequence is CASSSLAASSYEQYV. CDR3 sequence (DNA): TGTGCCAGCAGCTCACTAGCTGCGAGCTCCTACGAGCAGTACGTC.

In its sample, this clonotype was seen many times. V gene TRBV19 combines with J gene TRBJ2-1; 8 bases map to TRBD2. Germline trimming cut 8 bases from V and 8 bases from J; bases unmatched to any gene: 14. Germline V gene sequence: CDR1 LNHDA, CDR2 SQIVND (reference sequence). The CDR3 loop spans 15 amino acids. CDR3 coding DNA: TGTGCCAGTGTCACTCTTGCGGGAGGTTTTTATGAGCAGTTCTTC. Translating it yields CASVTLAGGFYEQFF.

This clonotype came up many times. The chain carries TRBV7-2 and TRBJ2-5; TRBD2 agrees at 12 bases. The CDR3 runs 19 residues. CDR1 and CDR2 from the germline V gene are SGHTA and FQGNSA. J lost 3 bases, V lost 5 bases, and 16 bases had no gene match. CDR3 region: CASSPARLGLAGIKETQYF. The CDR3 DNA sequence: TGTGCCAGCAGCCCAGCGAGGCTGGGACTAGCGGGTATCAAAGAGACCCAGTACTTC.

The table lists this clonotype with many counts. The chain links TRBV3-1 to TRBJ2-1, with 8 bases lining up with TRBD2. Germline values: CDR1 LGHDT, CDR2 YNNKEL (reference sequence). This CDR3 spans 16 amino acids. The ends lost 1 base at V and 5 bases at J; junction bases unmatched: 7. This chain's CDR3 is CASSQVGLAGHNEQFF. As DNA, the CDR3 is TGTGCCAGCAGCCAAGTTGGGCTAGCGGGTCACAATGAGCAGTTCTTC.

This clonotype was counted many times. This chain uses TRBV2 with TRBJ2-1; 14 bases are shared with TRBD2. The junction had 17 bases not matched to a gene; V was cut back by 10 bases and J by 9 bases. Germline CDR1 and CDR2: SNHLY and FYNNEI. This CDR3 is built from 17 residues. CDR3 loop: CAIPKTSGRAWSGEQFF. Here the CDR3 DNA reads TGTGCCATCCCGAAGACTAGCGGGAGGGCCTGGTCCGGTGAGCAGTTCTTC.

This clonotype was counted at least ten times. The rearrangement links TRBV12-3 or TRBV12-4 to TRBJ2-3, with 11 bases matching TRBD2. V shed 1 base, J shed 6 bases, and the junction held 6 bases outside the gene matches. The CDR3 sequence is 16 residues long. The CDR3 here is CASSLEASGRNDTQYF. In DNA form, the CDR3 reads TGTGCCAGCAGTTTAGAGGCTAGCGGGAGGAACGATACGCAGTATTTT.

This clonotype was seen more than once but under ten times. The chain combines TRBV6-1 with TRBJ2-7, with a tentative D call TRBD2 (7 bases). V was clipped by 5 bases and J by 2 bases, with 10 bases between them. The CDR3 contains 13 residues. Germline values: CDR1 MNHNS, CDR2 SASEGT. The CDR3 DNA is TGTGCCAGCAGTAGGGGGGGGACCTACGAGCAGTACTTC. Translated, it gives CASSRGGTYEQYF.

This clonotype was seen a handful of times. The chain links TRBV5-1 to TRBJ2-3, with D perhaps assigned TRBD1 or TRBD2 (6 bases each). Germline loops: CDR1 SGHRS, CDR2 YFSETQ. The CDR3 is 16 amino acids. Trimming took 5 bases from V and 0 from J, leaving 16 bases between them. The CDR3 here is CASSSGGPTSTDTQYF. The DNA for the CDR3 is TGCGCCAGCAGTTCCGGGGGCCCCACTAGCACAGATACGCAGTATTTT.

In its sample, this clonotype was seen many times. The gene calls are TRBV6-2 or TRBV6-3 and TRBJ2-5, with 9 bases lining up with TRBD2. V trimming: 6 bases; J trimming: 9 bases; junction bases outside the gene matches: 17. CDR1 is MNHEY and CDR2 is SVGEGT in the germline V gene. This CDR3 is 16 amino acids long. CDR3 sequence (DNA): TGTGCCAGCAGCACCGGAATTAGCGGGGGAGCCCTTTCCCAGTACTTC. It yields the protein CASSTGISGGALSQYF.

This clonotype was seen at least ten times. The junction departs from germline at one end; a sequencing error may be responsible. CDR3: CAITEDGGHHEQYF. Here the CDR3 DNA reads TGTGCCATCACTGAGGACGGAGGGCACCACGAGCAGTACTTC. The rearrangement joins TRBV10-3 to TRBJ2-7, with D possibly being TRBD2 (6 bases). The CDR3 extends over 14 amino acids. Germline V gives CDR1 ENHRY, CDR2 SYGVKD.

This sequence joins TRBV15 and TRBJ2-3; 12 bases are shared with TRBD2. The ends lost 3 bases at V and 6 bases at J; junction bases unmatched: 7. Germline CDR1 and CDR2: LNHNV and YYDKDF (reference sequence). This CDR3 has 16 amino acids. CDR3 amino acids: CATSSSSGRAWDTQYF. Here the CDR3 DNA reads TGTGCCACCAGCAGCTCTAGCGGGAGGGCCTGGGATACGCAGTATTTT.

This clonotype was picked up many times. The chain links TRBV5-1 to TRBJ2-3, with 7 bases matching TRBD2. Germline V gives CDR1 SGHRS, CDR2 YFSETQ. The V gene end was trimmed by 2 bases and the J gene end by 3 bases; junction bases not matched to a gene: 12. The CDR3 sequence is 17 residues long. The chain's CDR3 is CASSFRTSGLETDTQYF. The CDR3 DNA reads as TGCGCCAGCAGCTTCCGGACTAGTGGTTTGGAGACAGATACGCAGTATTTT.

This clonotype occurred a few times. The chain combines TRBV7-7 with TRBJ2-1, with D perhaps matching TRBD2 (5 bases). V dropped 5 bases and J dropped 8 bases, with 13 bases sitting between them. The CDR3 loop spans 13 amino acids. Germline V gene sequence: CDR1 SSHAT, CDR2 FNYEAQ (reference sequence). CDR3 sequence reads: CASSIDRGYEQFF. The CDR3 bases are TGTGCCAGCAGCATAGACCGAGGGTATGAGCAGTTCTTC.

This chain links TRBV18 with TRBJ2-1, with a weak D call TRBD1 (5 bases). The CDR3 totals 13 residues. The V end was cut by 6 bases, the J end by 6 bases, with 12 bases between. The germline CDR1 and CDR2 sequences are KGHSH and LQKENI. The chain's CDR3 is CASSDTLANEQFF. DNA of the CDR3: TGTGCCAGCTCGGACACCTTAGCCAATGAGCAGTTCTTC. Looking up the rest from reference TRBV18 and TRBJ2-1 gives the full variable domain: NAGVMQNPRHLVRRRGQEARLRCSPMKGHSHVYWYRQLPEEGLKFMVYLQKENIIDESGMPKERFSAEFPKEGPSILRIQQVVRGDSAAYFCASSDTLANEQFFGPGTRLTVL.

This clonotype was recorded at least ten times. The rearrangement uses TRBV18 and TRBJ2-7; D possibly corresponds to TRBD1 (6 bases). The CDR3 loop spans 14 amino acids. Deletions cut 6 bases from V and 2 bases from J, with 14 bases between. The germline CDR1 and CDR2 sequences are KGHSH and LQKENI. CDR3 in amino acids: CASSTGTPTYEQYF. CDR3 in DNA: TGTGCCAGCTCCACCGGGACACCCACCTACGAGCAGTACTTC.